Listed here are 26 T cell receptor beta chains from one sample, sequenced in a study of T cell changes during pregnancy in multiple sclerosis. Profiled with immunoSEQ multiplex PCR; TCRdb holds only in-frame clones, not every one. The sample lists tens of thousands of clones; 90% to 95% were seen once. The specimen comprised peripheral blood, sampled in the first trimester of pregnancy. The origin of the receptors is a female donor in good health, enrolled as a control in a pregnancy study.

The chain carries TRBV5-4 and TRBJ2-2; the match to TRBD1 covers 8 bases. J was trimmed by 4 bases and V by 0 bases; bases with no gene match: 8. This CDR3 has 17 amino acids. Per germline, CDR1 SGHNT and CDR2 YYREEE (reference sequence). The CDR3 loop reads CASSLAAGQVSTGELFF. The CDR3 nucleotides read TGTGCCAGCAGCTTGGCCGCGGGACAGGTCAGCACCGGGGAGCTGTTTTTT.

The rearrangement uses TRBV7-8 and TRBJ2-2; possible D gene TRBD1, 5 bases. The germline V gene has CDR1 SGHVS and CDR2 FQNEAQ. This CDR3 region has 13 residues. The V end lost 1 base, the J end lost 5 bases, and 5 bases lay between the germline ends. The CDR3 protein is CASSLEGTGELFF. The CDR3 nucleotides read TGTGCCAGCAGCTTAGAGGGGACCGGGGAGCTGTTTTTT.

This chain links TRBV6-1 with TRBJ1-2, with D unresolved. CDR1 is MNHNS, CDR2 SASEGT, per germline. The CDR3 has 13 residues. V lost 6 bases and J 4 bases, leaving 12 bases between the germline ends. The CDR3 DNA reads as TGTGCCAGCAGCGTGGACGGGGTCTATGGCTACACCTTC. It encodes CASSVDGVYGYTF.

The gene calls are TRBV5-1 and TRBJ2-1; 10 bases are a match to TRBD2. V lost 3 bases and J lost 1; bases outside the gene matches: 10. This CDR3 spans 18 amino acids. CDR1 SGHRS and CDR2 YFSETQ come from the germline V gene. The CDR3 loop reads CASSSSLAGEPSYNEQFF. CDR3 bases: TGCGCCAGCAGCTCCTCCCTAGCGGGAGAGCCTTCCTACAATGAGCAGTTCTTC.

The gene calls are TRBV7-9 and TRBJ2-2; D may be TRBD1 (6 bases). Trimming took off 6 bases at V and 10 bases at J, with 12 bases between the two ends. The V gene's germline CDR1 is SEHNR and CDR2 FQNEAQ (reference sequence). The CDR3 extends over 12 amino acids. The CDR3 nucleotides read TGTGCCAGCAGTCAAGGGGGTGCGGAGCTGTTTTTT. Its translation is CASSQGGAELFF.

The chain carries TRBV6-6 and TRBJ2-7; possible D gene TRBD2, 6 bases. V was shortened by 2 bases and J by 6 bases, with 14 bases between the two germline ends. Germline lookup yields CDR1 MNHNY and CDR2 SVGAGI (reference sequence). The CDR3 runs to 14 residues. The CDR3: CASSYRDFPPEQYF. The DNA of the CDR3 is TGTGCCAGCAGTTACCGGGACTTCCCCCCCGAGCAGTACTTC.

The rearrangement links TRBV7-8 to TRBJ1-3; TRBD1 matches 7 bases. The CDR3 extends over 14 amino acids. The germline gives CDR1 SGHVS, CDR2 FQNEAQ. The ends lost 7 bases at V and 6 bases at J; junction bases unmatched: 9. CDR3 DNA: TGTGCCAGCACCCCCACAGGGGCGGCAAACACCATATATTTT. Encoded protein: CASTPTGAANTIYF.

V and J are TRBV5-5 and TRBJ2-7; D is possibly TRBD1 (6 bases). This CDR3 is built from 15 residues. Trimming took 0 bases from V and 0 from J, leaving 10 bases between them. Per the germline V gene, CDR1 is SGHKS and CDR2 is YYEKEE (reference sequence). CDR3 DNA: TGTGCCAGCAGCTTGGGTGGACAGCGCTCCTACGAGCAGTACTTC. Protein: CASSLGGQRSYEQYF. Full variable domain (remainder filled in from reference TRBV5-5 and TRBJ2-7): DAGVTQSPTHLIKTRGQQVTLRCSPISGHKSVSWYQQVLGQGPQFIFQYYEKEERGRGNFPDRFSARQFPNYSSELNVNALLLGDSALYLCASSLGGQRSYEQYFGPGTRLTVT.

This rearrangement joins TRBV30 to TRBJ2-3, with D unclear. Trimming took 0 bases from V and 5 from J, leaving 6 bases between them. CDR1 is GTSNPN, CDR2 SVGIG, per germline (reference sequence). The length of the CDR3 is 12 residues. DNA of the CDR3: TGTGCCTGGAGTGTAAGGAGAGATACGCAGTATTTT. This encodes CAWSVRRDTQYF. Supplemented by reference TRBV30 and TRBJ2-3, the full variable domain reads SQTIHQWPATLVQPVGSPLSLECTVEGTSNPNLYWYRQAAGRGLQLLFYSVGIGQISSEVPQNLSASRPQDRQFILSSKKLLLSDSGFYLCAWSVRRDTQYFGPGTRLTVL.

The J gene is TRBJ2-7, the V gene TRBV27, with TRBD2 as a possible D gene (6 bases). The V end was cut by 2 bases, the J end by 5 bases, with 16 bases between. Per the germline V gene, CDR1 is MNHEY and CDR2 is SMNVEV (reference sequence). The CDR3 extends over 15 amino acids. The CDR3 nucleotides are TGTGCCAGCAGTTTAATGGCGGGTGGCGGGGACGAGCAGTACTTC. Translation gives CASSLMAGGGDEQYF.

This rearrangement joins TRBV11-2 to TRBJ2-1; 12 nucleotides agree with TRBD2. V lost 0 bases and J lost 2; bases outside the gene matches: 5. The CDR3 contains 18 residues. Germline V gene lookup returns CDR1 SGHAT and CDR2 FQNNGV. The CDR3 bases are TGTGCCAGCAGCTTAGATGGGGCTAGCGGGAGGGCCTACAATGAGCAGTTCTTC. It encodes CASSLDGASGRAYNEQFF.

The chain combines TRBV6-1 with TRBJ1-1, with 10 nucleotides matching TRBD1. Germline V gives CDR1 MNHNS, CDR2 SASEGT. J was trimmed by 4 bases and V by 7 bases; bases with no gene match: 6. The CDR3 is 14 amino acids. As DNA, the CDR3 is TGTGCCAGCACGGGCTGGGACAGGGGCACTGAAGCTTTCTTT. It specifies CASTGWDRGTEAFF.

This clone was seen once. CDR3 DNA: TGTGCCAGCAGCCAAAAGGGACAGGGTCGCGAGCAGTACTTC. Translating it yields CASSQKGQGREQYF. The V and J genes are TRBV5-6 and TRBJ2-7; 9 nucleotides agree with TRBD1. CDR1 and CDR2 from the germline V gene are SGHDT and YYEEEE. V trimming: 4 bases; J trimming: 6 bases; junction bases outside the gene matches: 8. This CDR3 comprises 14 residues.

The chain carries TRBV18 and TRBJ2-6; possibly TRBD1 for D (5 bases). The CDR3 contains 18 residues. Germline loops: CDR1 KGHSH, CDR2 LQKENI. The germline V and J ends were trimmed by 0 bases and 4 bases, with 16 bases remaining between them. Here the CDR3 DNA reads TGTGCCAGCTCACCACCGAGACAGAATACATTGGGGGCCAACGTCCTGACTTTC. The encoded protein is CASSPPRQNTLGANVLTF.

This chain connects TRBV6-1 to TRBJ1-2; 8 bases match TRBD1. This CDR3 has 13 residues. V dropped 5 bases and J dropped 4; count of bases not matched to a gene: 3. CDR1 is MNHNS, CDR2 SASEGT, per germline. The CDR3: CASSSTGVYGYTF. CDR3 sequence (DNA): TGTGCCAGCAGTTCGACAGGGGTCTATGGCTACACCTTC.

This clone was detected once. The CDR3 sequence: CASTTAGGTTGEQFF. CDR3 coding DNA: TGTGCCAGTACCACGGCCGGGGGGACAACCGGTGAGCAGTTCTTC. The chain links TRBV19 to TRBJ2-1; possibly TRBD2 for D (7 bases). Germline CDR1 reads LNHDA; CDR2 reads SQIVND (reference sequence). Trimming pared 7 bases from V and 9 bases from J, leaving 22 bases between. This CDR3 region has 15 residues.

The CDR3 DNA follows: TGTGCCAGCAGCCCCGGGGGGACGGACCTTAACTATGGCTACACCTTC. Its translation is CASSPGGTDLNYGYTF. V gene TRBV9 combines with J gene TRBJ1-2; a possible D gene is TRBD1 (5 bases). CDR1 and CDR2 (germline): SGDLS, YYNGEE. The CDR3 consists of 16 residues. Trimming took off 4 bases at V and 1 base at J, with 17 bases between the two ends.

The gene calls are TRBV4-3 and TRBJ1-1; D may be TRBD1 (6 bases). The CDR3 runs 15 residues. Germline V CDR1 and CDR2: LGHNA, YSLEER. The V end lost 1 base, the J end lost 1 base, and 10 bases lay between the germline ends. The CDR3 reads CASSQAQQGNTEAFF. The CDR3 nucleotides read TGCGCCAGCAGCCAAGCCCAACAGGGGAACACTGAAGCTTTCTTT.

The chain links TRBV30 to TRBJ2-7; D is possibly TRBD2 (6 bases). The CDR3 runs 15 residues. V was trimmed by 1 base and J by 7 bases, leaving 20 bases between them. The germline V gene encodes CDR1 GTSNPN and CDR2 SVGIG (reference sequence). The CDR3 bases are TGTGCCTGGAGTGGGAGGGCGGTAATCCCTTGGGAGCAGTACTTC. Translation: CAWSGRAVIPWEQYF.

This chain uses TRBV5-8 with TRBJ1-4; D unclear. CDR1 and CDR2 (germline): SGHTS, YDEGEE. V gave up 0 bases and J gave up 1 base, with 7 bases separating them. CDR3 size: 15 residues. CDR3 residues: CASSLGVGTNEKLFF. DNA of the CDR3: TGTGCCAGCAGCTTGGGAGTTGGAACTAATGAAAAACTGTTTTTT.

V and J are TRBV25-1 and TRBJ1-4; D gene unclear. Per the germline V gene, CDR1 is MGHDK and CDR2 is SYGVNS. Trimming took 2 bases from V and 4 from J, leaving 8 bases between them. The CDR3 loop spans 14 amino acids. DNA of the CDR3: TGTGCCAGCAGTGAACCGGGATTTAATGAAAAACTGTTTTTT. Translated, it gives CASSEPGFNEKLFF.

The chain joins TRBV5-4 to TRBJ1-1, with TRBD1 matching over 7 bases. The J segment lost 2 bases and the V segment lost 2 bases, leaving 6 bases of the junction unmatched. This CDR3 region has 15 residues. Germline values: CDR1 SGHNT, CDR2 YYREEE (reference sequence). The CDR3 protein is CASSFPTGINTEAFF. The CDR3, as DNA: TGTGCCAGCAGCTTCCCGACAGGGATTAACACTGAAGCTTTCTTT.

The V gene is TRBV30, the J gene TRBJ2-1; perhaps TRBD2 as D (6 bases). From germline, CDR1 is GTSNPN and CDR2 SVGIG (reference sequence). V gave up 3 bases and J gave up 0 bases, with 12 bases separating them. The CDR3 has 15 amino acids. CDR3 sequence reads: CAWSAGPGSYNEQFF. For the CDR3, the DNA is TGTGCCTGGAGCGCGGGACCAGGCTCCTACAATGAGCAGTTCTTC.

The V call is TRBV4-1, the J call TRBJ2-1; weak D call: TRBD2 (5 bases). Germline V gene lookup returns CDR1 MGHRA and CDR2 YSYEKL. The CDR3 contains 16 residues. Deletions cut 3 bases from V and 8 bases from J, with 20 bases between. The CDR3 reads CASSQAGSLKVHEQFF. CDR3 nucleotide sequence: TGCGCCAGCAGCCAGGCGGGCAGTTTGAAGGTCCATGAGCAGTTCTTC.

The chain joins TRBV6-5 to TRBJ2-1, with 7 bases that match TRBD1. This CDR3 is 15 amino acids long. CDR1 and CDR2 (germline): MNHEY, SVGAGI. V shed 7 bases and J 5 bases; nucleotides not matched to a gene: 11. The chain's CDR3 is CASKADRVRHNEQFF. CDR3 sequence (DNA): TGTGCCAGCAAAGCCGACAGGGTAAGGCACAATGAGCAGTTCTTC.

This chain joins TRBV27 and TRBJ2-3, with 8 bases aligning to TRBD2. The germline V gene encodes CDR1 MNHEY and CDR2 SMNVEV (reference sequence). The CDR3 has 18 residues. V trimming: 0 bases; J trimming: 1 base; junction bases outside the gene matches: 9. Written as DNA, the CDR3 is TGTGCCAGCAGTTTATCTAGCGGGATGGGGCGGCGCACAGATACGCAGTATTTT. This sequence encodes CASSLSSGMGRRTDTQYF.